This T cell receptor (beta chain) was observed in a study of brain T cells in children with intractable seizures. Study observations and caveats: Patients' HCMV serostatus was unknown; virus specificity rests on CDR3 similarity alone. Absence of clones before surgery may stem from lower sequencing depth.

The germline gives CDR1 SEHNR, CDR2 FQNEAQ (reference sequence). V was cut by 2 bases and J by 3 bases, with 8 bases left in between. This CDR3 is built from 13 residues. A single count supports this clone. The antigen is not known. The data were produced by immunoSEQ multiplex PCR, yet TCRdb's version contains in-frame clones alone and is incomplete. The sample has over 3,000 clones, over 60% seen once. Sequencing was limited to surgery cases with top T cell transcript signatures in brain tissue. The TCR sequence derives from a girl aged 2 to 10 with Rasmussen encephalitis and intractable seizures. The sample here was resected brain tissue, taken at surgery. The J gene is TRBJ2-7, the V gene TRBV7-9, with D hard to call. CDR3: CASSLPALYEQYF. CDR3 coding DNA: TGTGCCAGCAGCTTACCAGCTCTCTACGAGCAGTACTTC.